These 2 T cell receptor beta chains were sequenced from one sample in a study of cytomegalovirus exposure and HLA in healthy donors. The PCR employed 60 Vbeta primers together with 13 Jbeta primers. Using immunoSEQ multiplex PCR, the repertoire was profiled, and TCRdb retains in-frame clones only, with some absent. The sample carries around 150,000 clones, more than 70% recorded once. What was sequenced was PBMCs. The receptors were gathered from a woman aged 35 to 49 in good health and CMV-seronegative.

The chain combines TRBV7-6 with TRBJ2-1; 8 bases match TRBD1. The ends lost 2 bases at V and 6 bases at J; junction bases unmatched: 3. This CDR3 has 14 amino acids. Germline CDR1 SGHVS, CDR2 FNYEAQ. This chain's CDR3 is CASSLSDRGNEQFF. Here the CDR3 DNA reads TGTGCCAGCAGCTTAAGTGACAGGGGCAATGAGCAGTTCTTC.

The gene calls are TRBV7-8 and TRBJ2-6; TRBD2 is a possible D gene (7 bases). The CDR3 is 16 amino acids. Germline V gives CDR1 SGHVS, CDR2 FQNEAQ. The CDR3 DNA is TGTGCGGGGGGGGCGGGTAGTCTAGCTGGGGCCAACGTCCTGACTTTC. Its protein is CAGGAGSLAGANVLTF. Supplemented by reference TRBV7-8 and TRBJ2-6, the full variable domain reads GAGVSQSPRYKVAKRGQDVALRCDPISGHVSLFWYQQALGQGPEFLTYFQNEAQLDKSGLPSDRFFAERPEGSVSTLKIQRTQQEDSAVYLCAGGAGSLAGANVLTFGAGSRLTVL.